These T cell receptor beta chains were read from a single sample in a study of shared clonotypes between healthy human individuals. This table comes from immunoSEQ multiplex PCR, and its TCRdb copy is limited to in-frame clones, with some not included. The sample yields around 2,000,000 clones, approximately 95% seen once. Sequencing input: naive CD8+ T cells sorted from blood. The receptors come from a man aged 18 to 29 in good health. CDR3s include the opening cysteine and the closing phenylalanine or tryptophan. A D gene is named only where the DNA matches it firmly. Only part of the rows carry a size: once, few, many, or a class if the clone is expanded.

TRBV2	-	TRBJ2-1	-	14	CATNSGSPYNEQFF	TGTGCCACGAATTCGGGCAGCCCCTACAATGAGCAGTTCTTC
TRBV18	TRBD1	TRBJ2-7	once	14	CASSPPGQDYEQYF	TGTGCCAGCTCCCCACCGGGACAGGACTACGAGCAGTACTTC
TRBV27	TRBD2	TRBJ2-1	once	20	CASSLPPGLAGGNIYNEQFF	TGTGCCAGCAGTTTACCTCCGGGACTAGCGGGAGGGAACATCTACAATGAGCAGTTCTTC
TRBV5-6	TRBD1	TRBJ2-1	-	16	CASSWGAGTGFNEQFF	TGTGCCAGCAGCTGGGGAGCCGGGACAGGGTTTAATGAGCAGTTCTTC
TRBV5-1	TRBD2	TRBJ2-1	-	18	CASRAGTSGRSSYNEQFF	TGCGCCAGCAGAGCCGGGACTAGCGGGAGGAGCTCCTACAATGAGCAGTTCTTC
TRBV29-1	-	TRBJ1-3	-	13	CSVATGVGNTIYF	TGCAGCGTGGCAACAGGTGTTGGAAACACCATATATTTT
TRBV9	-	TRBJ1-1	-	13	CASSVVANTEAFF	TGTGCCAGCAGCGTAGTAGCGAACACTGAAGCTTTCTTT
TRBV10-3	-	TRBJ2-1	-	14	CAISATGWTDEQFF	TGTGCCATCAGTGCGACCGGGTGGACGGATGAGCAGTTCTTC
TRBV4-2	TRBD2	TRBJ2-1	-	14	CASSLAGGRNEQFF	TGTGCCAGCAGCCTAGCGGGGGGCCGGAATGAGCAGTTCTTC
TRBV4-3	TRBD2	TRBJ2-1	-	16	CASSQETSGPYNEQFF	TGCGCCAGCAGCCAGGAGACTAGCGGGCCCTACAATGAGCAGTTCTTC
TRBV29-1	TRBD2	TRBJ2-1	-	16	CSVEDFFSGSYNEQFF	TGCAGCGTTGAAGATTTCTTTAGCGGGAGCTACAATGAGCAGTTCTTC
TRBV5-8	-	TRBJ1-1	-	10	CASSRKEAFF	TGTGCCAGCAGCCGAAAGGAAGCTTTCTTT
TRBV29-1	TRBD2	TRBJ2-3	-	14	CSVVAGSSTDTQYF	TGCAGCGTTGTAGCGGGATCTAGCACAGATACGCAGTATTTT
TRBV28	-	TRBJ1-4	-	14	CASSLRGGREKLFF	TGTGCCAGCAGTCTCCGGGGGGGGCGCGAAAAACTGTTTTTT
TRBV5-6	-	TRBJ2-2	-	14	CASSQDRVTGELFF	TGTGCCAGCAGCCAGGACAGAGTCACCGGGGAGCTGTTTTTT
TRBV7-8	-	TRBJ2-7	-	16	CASSWGRTPSSYEQYF	TGTGCCAGCAGCTGGGGACGGACACCGAGCTCCTACGAGCAGTACTTC
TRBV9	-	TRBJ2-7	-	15	CASSVATGLSYEQYF	TGTGCCAGCAGCGTAGCCACAGGGCTCTCCTACGAGCAGTACTTC
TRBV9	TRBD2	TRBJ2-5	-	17	CASSTGESSGLQETQYF	TGTGCCAGCAGCACAGGTGAATCTAGCGGTCTACAAGAGACCCAGTACTTC
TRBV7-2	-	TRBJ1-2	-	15	CASSYGAGTNYGYTF	TGTGCCAGCAGCTATGGGGCGGGGACTAACTATGGCTACACCTTC